Listed below are T cell receptor beta chains from one sample, sequenced in a study of CD8 T cells in Susac syndrome. TCRdb itself ran the immunoSEQ multiplex PCR reads through MiXCR, one entry per CDR3 protein. The sample has approximately 140,000 distinct CDR3 sequences; 85% to 95% are singletons. The sequenced sample was CD4+ T cells from PBMCs. The receptors were sampled from a human donor with multiple sclerosis. Each CDR3 is given with its conserved first and last residue. A D gene is named only where the DNA matches it firmly. For some rows the clone size is stated as once, few or many, or as a class when expanded; others skip it.

clone_size | j_call | d_call | v_call | cdr3_aa | cdr3_nt
NA | TRBJ2-1 | TRBD2 | TRBV3-1 | CASSQHRTSDYNEQFF | TGTGCCAGCAGCCAACACCGGACTAGCGACTACAATGAGCAGTTCTTC
NA | TRBJ1-5 | TRBD1 | TRBV20-1 | CSARGGDQPQHF | TGCAGTGCCAGGGGGGGCGACCAGCCCCAGCATTTT
NA | TRBJ2-5 | TRBD1 | TRBV9 | CASSVDWDRGQTQYF | TGTGCCAGCAGCGTAGATTGGGACAGGGGGCAGACCCAGTACTTC
NA | TRBJ1-5 | NA | TRBV19 | CASSKADGSNQPQHF | TGTGCCAGTAGTAAGGCCGACGGTAGCAATCAGCCCCAGCATTTT
NA | TRBJ1-2 | NA | TRBV28 | CASSRDPTERGYTF | TGTGCCAGCAGTCGGGACCCAACTGAACGCGGCTACACCTTC
NA | TRBJ2-5 | TRBD2 | TRBV5-1 | CASRTQTGTSGFKETQYF | TGCGCCAGCAGGACTCAGACCGGGACTAGCGGGTTCAAAGAGACCCAGTACTTC
NA | TRBJ1-5 | NA | TRBV20-1 | CSASRKTGGRSNQPQHF | TGCAGTGCCTCGAGGAAGACAGGAGGGAGGAGCAATCAGCCCCAGCATTTT
NA | TRBJ1-1 | NA | TRBV9 | CASSVEGGEAFF | TGTGCCAGCAGCGTAGAAGGAGGTGAAGCTTTCTTT
NA | TRBJ1-2 | NA | TRBV13 | CASSSALGFGYGYTF | TGTGCCAGCAGCTCGGCCTTGGGGTTTGGCTATGGCTACACCTTC
NA | TRBJ2-7 | NA | TRBV2 | CASRDFYEQYF | TGTGCCAGCCGGGACTTTTACGAGCAGTACTTC
NA | TRBJ1-2 | TRBD1 | TRBV2 | CAIVQGNYGYTF | TGTGCCATCGTACAGGGGAACTATGGCTACACCTTC
NA | TRBJ2-1 | TRBD2 | TRBV7-7 | CASSLAGKYNEQFF | TGTGCTAGCAGCTTAGCGGGGAAATACAATGAGCAGTTCTTC
NA | TRBJ1-5 | NA | TRBV3-1 | CASSQGGRRSNQPQHF | TGTGCCAGCAGCCAAGGTGGCCGGAGAAGCAATCAGCCCCAGCATTTT
NA | TRBJ1-5 | NA | TRBV20-1 | CSALPDTTNQPQHF | TGCAGTGCCCTACCCGACACCACAAATCAGCCCCAGCATTTT
few | TRBJ2-7 | TRBD2 | TRBV6-1 | CASSGVNYEQYF | TGTGCCAGTAGCGGGGTCAACTACGAGCAGTACTTC
NA | TRBJ2-1 | NA | TRBV6-2/TRBV6-3 | CASSSEEYNEQFF | TGTGCCAGCAGTAGCGAGGAATACAATGAGCAGTTCTTC
NA | TRBJ1-4 | NA | TRBV30 | CAWSVKEKLFF | TGTGCCTGGAGTGTAAAGGAAAAACTGTTTTTT
NA | TRBJ2-2 | TRBD2 | TRBV9 | CASSGTLAPGELFF | TGTGCCAGCAGCGGAACACTAGCGCCCGGGGAGCTGTTTTTT